This T cell receptor (beta chain) comes out of a study of blood T cells in healthy people across ages. Findings of the study overall: Roughly linear age-related decline in beta diversity appeared, significant by age around 40. Whereas aged donors had fewer naive CD4+ cells, long-lived donors had more of them and higher diversity.

This clonotype occurred a few times. Its antigen is not known. Trimming cost V 5 bases and J 1 base; bases outside gene matches: 4. Germline CDR1 is MDHEN and CDR2 is SYDVKM. This CDR3 comprises 15 residues. Combining a sample-barcoded 5' primer with a J-beta primer mix, a second PCR ran for roughly 7 to 11 cycles. A template-switch adaptor with 12 random nucleotides tagged each cDNA molecule. TCRdb itself ran the 5' RACE reads through MiXCR, one entry per CDR3 protein. The sample carries about 1.6 million distinct CDR3 sequences, 30% to 40% recorded once. Sequencing was performed on blood. J is TRBJ2-3 and V is TRBV28, with 9 bases lining up with TRBD2. This TCR was sampled from a woman in her twenties or thirties in good health. CDR3 sequence reads: CASSNLAGRTDTQYF. As DNA, the CDR3 is TGTGCCAGCAGTAATCTAGCGGGACGCACAGATACGCAGTATTTT.